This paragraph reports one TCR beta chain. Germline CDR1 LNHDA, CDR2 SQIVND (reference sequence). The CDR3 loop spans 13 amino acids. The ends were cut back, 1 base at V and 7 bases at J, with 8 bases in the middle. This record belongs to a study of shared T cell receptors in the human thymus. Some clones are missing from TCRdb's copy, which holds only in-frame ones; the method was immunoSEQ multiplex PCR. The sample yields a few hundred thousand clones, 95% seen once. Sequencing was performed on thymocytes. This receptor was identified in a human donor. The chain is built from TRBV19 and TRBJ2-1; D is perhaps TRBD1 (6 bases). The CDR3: CASSIVRGNEQFF. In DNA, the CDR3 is TGTGCCAGTAGTATAGTCAGGGGAAATGAGCAGTTCTTC.